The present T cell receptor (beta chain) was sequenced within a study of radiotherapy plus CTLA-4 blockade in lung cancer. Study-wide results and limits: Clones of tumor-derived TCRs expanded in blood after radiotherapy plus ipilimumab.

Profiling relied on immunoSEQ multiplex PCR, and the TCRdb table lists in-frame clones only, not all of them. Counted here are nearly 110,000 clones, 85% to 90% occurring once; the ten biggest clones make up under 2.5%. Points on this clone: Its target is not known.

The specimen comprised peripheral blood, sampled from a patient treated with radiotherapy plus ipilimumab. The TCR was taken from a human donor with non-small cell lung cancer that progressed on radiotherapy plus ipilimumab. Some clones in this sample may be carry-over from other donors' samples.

The CDR3 here is CASSQAGTGAYGYTF. DNA of the CDR3: TGTGCCAGCAGCCAGGCCGGGACAGGAGCCTATGGCTACACCTTC. This chain joins TRBV7-9 and TRBJ1-2, with 8 bases matching TRBD1. Germline lookup yields CDR1 SEHNR and CDR2 FQNEAQ (reference sequence). This CDR3 comprises 15 residues. The J segment lost 4 bases and the V segment lost 5 bases, leaving 9 bases of the junction unmatched.